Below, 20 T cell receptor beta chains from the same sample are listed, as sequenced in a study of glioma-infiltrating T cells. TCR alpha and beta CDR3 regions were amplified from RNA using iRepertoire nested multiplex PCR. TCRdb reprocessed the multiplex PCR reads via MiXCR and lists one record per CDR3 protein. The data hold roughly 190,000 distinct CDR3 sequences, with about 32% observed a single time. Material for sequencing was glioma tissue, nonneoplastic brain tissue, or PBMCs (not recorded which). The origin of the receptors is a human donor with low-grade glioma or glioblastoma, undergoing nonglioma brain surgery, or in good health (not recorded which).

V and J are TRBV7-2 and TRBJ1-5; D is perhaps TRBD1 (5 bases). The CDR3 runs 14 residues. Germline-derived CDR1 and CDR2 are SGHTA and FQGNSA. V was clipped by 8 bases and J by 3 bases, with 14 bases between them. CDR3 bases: TGTGCCAGCCCCCCCCCAGGGCCCAATCAGCCCCAGCATTTT. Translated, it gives CASPPPGPNQPQHF.

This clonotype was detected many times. This CDR3 is CASSYFKSWDREGIGGGELFF. The CDR3 DNA reads TGTGCCAGCAGTTACTTTAAATCCTGGGACAGGGAAGGAATAGGCGGCGGGGAGCTGTTTTTT. This chain links TRBV6-2 or TRBV6-3 with TRBJ2-2; 9 bases fit TRBD1. Germline CDR1 MNHEY, CDR2 SVGEGT. CDR3 length equals 21 residues. Trimming removed 1 base from V and 7 bases from J; junction bases left unmatched: 22.

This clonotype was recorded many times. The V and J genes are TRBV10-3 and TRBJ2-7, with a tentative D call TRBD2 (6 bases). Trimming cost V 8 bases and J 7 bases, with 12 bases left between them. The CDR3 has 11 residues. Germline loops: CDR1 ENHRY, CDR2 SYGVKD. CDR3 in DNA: TGTGCCATCGGACGGGACTTAGAGCAGTACTTC. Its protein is CAIGRDLEQYF.

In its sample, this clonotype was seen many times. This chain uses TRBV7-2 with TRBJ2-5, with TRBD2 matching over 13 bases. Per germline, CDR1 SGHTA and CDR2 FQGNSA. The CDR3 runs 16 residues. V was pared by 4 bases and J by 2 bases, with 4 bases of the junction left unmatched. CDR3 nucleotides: TGTGCCAGCAGCTCCCGGGGACTAGCGGGACAAGAGACCCAGTACTTC. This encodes CASSSRGLAGQETQYF.

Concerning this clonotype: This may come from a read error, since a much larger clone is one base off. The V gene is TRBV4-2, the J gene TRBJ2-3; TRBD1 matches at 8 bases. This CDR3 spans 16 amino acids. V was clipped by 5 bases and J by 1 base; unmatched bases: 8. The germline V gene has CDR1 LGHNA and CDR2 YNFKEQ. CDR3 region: CASSIGNRGGTDTQYF. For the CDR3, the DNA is TGTGCCAGCAGCATTGGGAACAGGGGGGGCACAGATACGCAGTATTTT.

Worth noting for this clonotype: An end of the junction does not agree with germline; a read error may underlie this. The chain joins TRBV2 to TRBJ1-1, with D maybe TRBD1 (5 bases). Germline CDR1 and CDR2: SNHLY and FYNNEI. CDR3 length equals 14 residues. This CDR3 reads CASSELIGGAEALF. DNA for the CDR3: TGTGCCAGCAGTGAGTTGATCGGGGGTGCTGAAGCTTTATTT.

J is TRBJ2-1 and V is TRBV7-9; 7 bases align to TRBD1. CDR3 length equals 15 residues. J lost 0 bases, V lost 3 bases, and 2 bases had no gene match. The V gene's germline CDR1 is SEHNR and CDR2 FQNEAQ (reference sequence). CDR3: CASSFRGSSYNEQFF. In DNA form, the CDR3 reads TGTGCCAGCAGCTTCAGGGGGAGCTCCTACAATGAGCAGTTCTTC.

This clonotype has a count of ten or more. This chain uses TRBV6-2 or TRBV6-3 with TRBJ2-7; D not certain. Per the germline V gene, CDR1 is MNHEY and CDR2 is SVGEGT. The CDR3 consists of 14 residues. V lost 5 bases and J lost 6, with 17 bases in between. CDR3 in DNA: TGTGCCAGCAGTCCACACTATCCTAGGATCGAGCAGTACTTC. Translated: CASSPHYPRIEQYF.

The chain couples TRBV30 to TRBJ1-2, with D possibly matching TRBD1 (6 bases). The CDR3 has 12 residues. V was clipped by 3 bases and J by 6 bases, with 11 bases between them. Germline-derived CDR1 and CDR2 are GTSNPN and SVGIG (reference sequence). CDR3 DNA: TGTGCCTGGAGACAGGGCTGGAATGGCTACACCTTC. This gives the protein CAWRQGWNGYTF.

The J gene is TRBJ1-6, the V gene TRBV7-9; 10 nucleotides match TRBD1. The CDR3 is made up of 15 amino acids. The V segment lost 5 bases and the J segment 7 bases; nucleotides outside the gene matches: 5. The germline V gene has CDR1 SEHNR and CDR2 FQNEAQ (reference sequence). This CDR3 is CASSQGGQGNSPLHF. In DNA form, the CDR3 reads TGTGCCAGCAGCCAAGGGGGACAGGGGAATTCACCCCTCCACTTT. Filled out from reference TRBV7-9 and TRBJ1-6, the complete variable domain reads DTGVSQNPRHKITKRGQNVTFRCDPISEHNRLYWYRQTLGQGPEFLTYFQNEAQLEKSRLLSDRFSAERPKGSFSTLEIQRTEQGDSAMYLCASSQGGQGNSPLHFGNGTRLTVT.

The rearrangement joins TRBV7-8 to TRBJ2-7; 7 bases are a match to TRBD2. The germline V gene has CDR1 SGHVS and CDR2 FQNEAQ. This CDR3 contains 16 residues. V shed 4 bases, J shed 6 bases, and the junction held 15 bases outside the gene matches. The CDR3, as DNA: TGTGCCAGCAGCTACGGGACCAACGGGGGAGGGGTCGAGCAGTACTTC. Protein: CASSYGTNGGGVEQYF.

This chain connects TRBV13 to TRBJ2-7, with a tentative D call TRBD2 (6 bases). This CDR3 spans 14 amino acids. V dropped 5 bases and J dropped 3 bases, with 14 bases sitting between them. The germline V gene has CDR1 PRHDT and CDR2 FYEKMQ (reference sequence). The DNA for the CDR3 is TGTGCCAGCAGCGTGGACGGGAGCTACTACGAGCAGTACTTC. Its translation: CASSVDGSYYEQYF.

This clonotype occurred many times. The chain's CDR3 is CASSQDRDSSPGEQFF. CDR3 in DNA: TGCGCCAGCAGCCAAGACCGGGACTCATCCCCCGGCGAGCAGTTCTTC. The chain links TRBV4-1 to TRBJ2-1; a possible D gene is TRBD2 (6 bases). The CDR3 is 16 amino acids. From germline, CDR1 is MGHRA and CDR2 YSYEKL. The V gene lost 0 bases and the J gene lost 10 bases, with 19 bases spanning the gap.

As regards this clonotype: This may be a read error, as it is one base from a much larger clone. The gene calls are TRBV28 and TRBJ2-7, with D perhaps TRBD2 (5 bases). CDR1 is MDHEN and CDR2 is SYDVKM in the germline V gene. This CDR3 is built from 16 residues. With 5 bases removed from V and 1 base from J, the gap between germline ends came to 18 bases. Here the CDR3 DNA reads TGTGCCAGCAGTCTGCCCCGAGTAGCGTATTCCTACGAGCAGTACTTC. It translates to CASSLPRVAYSYEQYF.

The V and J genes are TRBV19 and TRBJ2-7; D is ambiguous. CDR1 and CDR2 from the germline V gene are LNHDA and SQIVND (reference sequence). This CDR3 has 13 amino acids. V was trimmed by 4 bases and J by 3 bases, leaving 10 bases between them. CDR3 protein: CASSNQERYEQYF. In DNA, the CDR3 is TGTGCCAGTAGTAATCAGGAGCGCTACGAGCAGTACTTC.

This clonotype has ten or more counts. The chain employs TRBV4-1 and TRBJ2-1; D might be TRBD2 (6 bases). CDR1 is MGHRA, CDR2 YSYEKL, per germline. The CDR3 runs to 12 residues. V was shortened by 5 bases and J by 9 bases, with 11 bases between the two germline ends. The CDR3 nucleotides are TGCGCCAGCAGCGGGGGGAAAGGTGAGCAGTTCTTC. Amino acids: CASSGGKGEQFF.

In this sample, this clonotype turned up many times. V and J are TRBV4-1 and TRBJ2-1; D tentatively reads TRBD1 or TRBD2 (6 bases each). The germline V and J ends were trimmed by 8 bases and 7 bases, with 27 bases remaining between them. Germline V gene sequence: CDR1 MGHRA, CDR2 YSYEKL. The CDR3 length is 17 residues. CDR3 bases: TGCGCCAGCCAAGCAACCATTTTAGGGGGGAGCTTGAATGAGCAGTTCTTC. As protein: CASQATILGGSLNEQFF.

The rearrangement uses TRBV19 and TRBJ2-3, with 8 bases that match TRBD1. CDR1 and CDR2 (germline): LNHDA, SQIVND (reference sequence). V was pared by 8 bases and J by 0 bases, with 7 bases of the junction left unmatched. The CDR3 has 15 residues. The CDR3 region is CASRPGTGSTDTQYF. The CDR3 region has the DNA TGTGCCAGTCGCCCCGGGACAGGTAGCACAGATACGCAGTATTTT.

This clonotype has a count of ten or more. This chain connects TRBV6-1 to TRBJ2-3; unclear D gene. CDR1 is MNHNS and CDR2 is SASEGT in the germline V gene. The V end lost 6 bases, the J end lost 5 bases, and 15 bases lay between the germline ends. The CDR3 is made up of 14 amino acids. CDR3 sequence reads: CASRSLGWGDTQYF. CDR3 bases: TGTGCCAGCAGATCGTTGGGGTGGGGAGATACGCAGTATTTT.

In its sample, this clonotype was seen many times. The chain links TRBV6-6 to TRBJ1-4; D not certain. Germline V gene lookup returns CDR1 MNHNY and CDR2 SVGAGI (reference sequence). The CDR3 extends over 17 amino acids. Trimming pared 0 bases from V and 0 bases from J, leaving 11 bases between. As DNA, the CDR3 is TGTGCCAGCAGTTACTCTGAAAGGCAGCCAACTAATGAAAAACTGTTTTTT. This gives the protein CASSYSERQPTNEKLFF.